This is a list of T cell receptor beta chains from one sample in a study of blood T cell repertoires in COVID-19. Some clones are missing from TCRdb's copy, which holds only in-frame ones; the method was immunoSEQ multiplex PCR. The table includes a few hundred thousand clones, 70% to 90% detected once. The sequenced sample was PBMCs or T cells enriched from blood (not recorded which). These receptors were taken from a woman aged 40 to 50 with acute COVID-19. CDR3s include the opening cysteine and the closing phenylalanine or tryptophan. A D gene is named only where the DNA matches it firmly. A clone size is listed for some rows: how often the clone was seen (once, few, many), or a class if it is expanded.

v_call	j_call	d_call	clone_size	cdr3_aa	cdr3_nt
TRBV5-1	TRBJ2-7	.	.	CASSYSGVQLGEQYF	TGCGCCAGCAGCTACTCAGGGGTGCAGCTTGGAGAGCAGTACTTC
TRBV7-8	TRBJ1-1	.	.	CASNERERDAGGAFF	TGTGCCAGCAACGAGAGGGAACGGGATGCCGGGGGGGCTTTCTTT
TRBV19	TRBJ2-3	TRBD2	.	CASSIALAGATDTQYF	TGTGCCAGTAGTATAGCATTAGCGGGGGCCACAGATACGCAGTATTTT
TRBV18	TRBJ1-5	.	.	CASSSGALSNQPQHF	TGTGCCAGCTCATCAGGGGCCCTGAGTAATCAGCCCCAGCATTTT
TRBV15	TRBJ2-1	TRBD2	.	CATSSRGEGSGKKGFF	TGTGCCACCAGCAGTCGCGGGGAAGGTAGCGGGAAAAAGGGGTTCTTC
TRBV4-3	TRBJ1-2	.	.	CASSQGPGGANYGYTF	TGCGCCAGCAGCCAAGGGCCTGGCGGGGCTAACTATGGCTACACCTTC
TRBV5-4	TRBJ2-1	TRBD2	.	CASSYRLAGGPDEQFF	TGTGCCAGCAGCTACCGACTAGCGGGAGGGCCCGATGAGCAGTTCTTC
TRBV6-5	TRBJ1-5	TRBD1	.	CATDRDRNQPQHF	TGTGCCACCGACAGGGATCGCAATCAGCCCCAGCATTTT
TRBV24-1	TRBJ2-3	TRBD2	.	CATSAGLAVGGTQYF	TGTGCCACCAGTGCTGGACTAGCGGTGGGAGGTACGCAGTATTTT
TRBV9	TRBJ1-1	.	.	CASSVGALDTEAFF	TGTGCCAGCAGCGTAGGAGCACTTGACACTGAAGCTTTCTTT
TRBV7-2	TRBJ1-1	.	once	CASSFQTLTTGTEAFF	TGTGCCAGCAGCTTTCAGACACTCACTACGGGGACTGAAGCTTTCTTT
TRBV20-1	TRBJ1-1	.	.	CSATGPGGAFF	TGCAGTGCTACGGGGCCCGGGGGAGCTTTCTTT
TRBV7-2	TRBJ1-6	.	.	CASSPGATAGDSPLHF	TGTGCCAGCAGCCCCGGGGCGACAGCGGGTGATTCACCCCTCCACTTT
TRBV4-3	TRBJ1-6	.	.	CASSQGTGNSPLHF	TGCGCCAGCAGCCAAGGGACGGGGAATTCACCCCTCCACTTT
TRBV19	TRBJ2-1	TRBD1	.	CASSHRTGGNEQFF	TGTGCCAGTAGCCACAGGACAGGCGGGAATGAGCAGTTCTTC
TRBV6-5	TRBJ1-2	.	.	CASSYRGGYGYTF	TGTGCCAGCAGTTACCGGGGTGGCTATGGCTACACCTTC
TRBV5-5	TRBJ2-1	TRBD2	.	CASSLGQGGLAGENEQFF	TGTGCCAGCAGCTTGGGACAGGGTGGACTAGCGGGAGAGAATGAGCAGTTCTTC
TRBV11-1	TRBJ2-5	.	.	CASSLGGEPQETQYF	TGTGCCAGCAGCTTAGGGGGGGAGCCCCAAGAGACCCAGTACTTC
TRBV4-1	TRBJ1-1	TRBD1	.	CASSHGQGGTEAFF	TGCGCCAGCAGCCATGGACAGGGCGGGACTGAAGCTTTCTTT
TRBV20-1	TRBJ2-1	TRBD2	.	CSASGLAGSYNEQFF	TGCAGTGCTAGTGGACTAGCGGGGTCCTACAATGAGCAGTTCTTC
TRBV27	TRBJ2-7	.	.	CASRARQDEQYF	TGTGCCAGCAGGGCGAGACAGGACGAGCAGTACTTC
TRBV6-2/TRBV6-3	TRBJ1-3	TRBD1	.	CASSHGQGPGNTIYF	TGTGCCAGCAGTCACGGACAGGGGCCCGGAAACACCATATATTTT
TRBV11-2	TRBJ2-5	.	.	CASSLIRRETQYF	TGTGCCAGCAGCTTGATTAGGCGGGAGACCCAGTACTTC
TRBV6-5	TRBJ2-1	TRBD2	.	CASRLSGRDDEQFF	TGTGCCAGCAGGCTTAGCGGGAGGGACGATGAGCAGTTCTTC
TRBV6-5	TRBJ1-2	.	few	CASTLPGGYGYTF	TGTGCCAGCACGCTCCCGGGAGGCTATGGCTACACCTTC
TRBV10-1	TRBJ2-1	TRBD2	.	CASSDLAVTNEQFF	TGCGCCAGCAGTGATCTAGCGGTTACGAATGAGCAGTTCTTC
TRBV24-1	TRBJ1-5	.	.	CATSDFGSNQPQHF	TGTGCCACCAGTGATTTCGGTAGCAATCAGCCCCAGCATTTT
TRBV9	TRBJ2-3	.	.	CASSVAGTPPGDTQYF	TGTGCCAGCAGCGTAGCTGGGACACCCCCGGGGGATACGCAGTATTTT
TRBV5-1	TRBJ1-2	TRBD1	.	CASSSPGQGFSGYTF	TGCGCCAGCAGCTCTCCGGGACAGGGGTTTTCCGGCTACACCTTC
TRBV7-6	TRBJ2-3	TRBD1	.	CASRHKGTGAIGDTQYF	TGTGCCAGCAGACACAAAGGGACAGGGGCTATTGGAGATACGCAGTATTTT
TRBV7-8	TRBJ1-1	TRBD1	few	CASSLPRGQGLTEAFF	TGTGCCAGCAGCTTACCTCGGGGACAGGGATTGACTGAAGCTTTCTTT
TRBV28	TRBJ2-1	.	.	CASSSSGTTRYNEQFF	TGTGCCAGCAGTTCCTCCGGGACAACTCGGTACAATGAGCAGTTCTTC
TRBV16	TRBJ1-5	.	.	CASSQLSDQPQHF	TGTGCCAGCAGCCAATTAAGCGATCAGCCCCAGCATTTT
TRBV2	TRBJ2-3	TRBD1	.	CASSDPTGGSGTDTQYF	TGTGCCAGCAGTGATCCAACAGGGGGCTCGGGCACAGATACGCAGTATTTT
TRBV2	TRBJ1-1	.	.	CASSLQGQNTEAFF	TGTGCCAGCAGTTTACAGGGACAGAACACTGAAGCTTTCTTT
TRBV10-3	TRBJ2-1	TRBD2	.	CAIRGTSGDEQFF	TGTGCCATCAGGGGGACTAGCGGCGATGAGCAGTTCTTC
TRBV5-4	TRBJ2-5	.	.	CASSFLETQYF	TGTGCCAGCAGCTTTCTAGAGACCCAGTACTTC
TRBV10-3	TRBJ2-7	TRBD2	.	CAIRTSGRGSEQYF	TGTGCCATCAGGACTAGCGGGAGGGGTTCCGAGCAGTACTTC
TRBV18	TRBJ1-2	TRBD1	.	CASSPQQQGRNYGYTF	TGTGCCAGCTCACCACAGCAACAGGGGAGAAACTATGGCTACACCTTC
TRBV2	TRBJ1-1	.	.	CASSEAIQGTEAFF	TGTGCCAGCAGTGAAGCAATCCAGGGAACTGAAGCTTTCTTT
TRBV19	TRBJ2-3	TRBD2	.	CASSIVLSGRLGYTDTQYF	TGTGCCAGTAGTATAGTCCTCTCCGGGAGGTTAGGCTATACAGATACGCAGTATTTT
TRBV7-6	TRBJ2-2	TRBD2	.	CASSLQATSGNTGELFF	TGTGCCAGCAGCTTACAGGCGACTAGCGGCAACACCGGGGAGCTGTTTTTT
TRBV5-8	TRBJ2-3	TRBD2	.	CASSFLAGVSDTQYF	TGTGCCAGCAGCTTCCTAGCGGGAGTCTCAGATACGCAGTATTTT
TRBV11-3	TRBJ2-1	.	.	CASSLSFDEQFF	TGTGCCAGCAGCTTGTCTTTTGATGAGCAGTTCTTC
TRBV27	TRBJ1-2	.	.	CASSFYPPQGSLGGYTF	TGTGCCAGCAGTTTTTACCCCCCCCAGGGTTCTCTCGGTGGCTACACCTTC
TRBV25-1	TRBJ2-1	TRBD2	.	CASSGFSGRARNEQFF	TGTGCCAGCAGTGGTTTTAGCGGGAGGGCCCGGAATGAGCAGTTCTTC
TRBV6-5	TRBJ1-5	TRBD1	few	CATKDRGGRQPQHF	TGTGCCACCAAGGACAGGGGGGGTAGGCAGCCCCAGCATTTT
TRBV28	TRBJ2-2	.	.	CASRGRTGNTGELFF	TGTGCCAGCAGAGGGAGGACAGGGAACACCGGGGAGCTGTTTTTT
TRBV10-1	TRBJ2-1	.	.	CASSDLQSSTYNEQFF	TGCGCCAGCAGTGATTTACAGTCTTCTACCTACAATGAGCAGTTCTTC
TRBV18	TRBJ2-1	TRBD1	.	CASSPTGTDYNEQFF	TGTGCCAGCTCACCAACCGGGACAGACTACAATGAGCAGTTCTTC
TRBV18	TRBJ1-4	TRBD1	.	CASSPRQGQEINEKLFF	TGTGCCAGCTCACCACGACAGGGTCAGGAGATCAATGAAAAACTGTTTTTT
TRBV3-1/TRBV3-2	TRBJ1-1	.	.	CASSQNRDTEAFF	TGTGCCAGCAGCCAGAACCGGGACACTGAAGCTTTCTTT
TRBV13	TRBJ1-2	TRBD1	.	CASSFGTGGAYGYTF	TGTGCCAGCAGCTTCGGGACAGGGGGCGCTTATGGCTACACCTTC
TRBV6-1	TRBJ2-5	.	few	CASSEGSFGGETQYF	TGTGCCAGCAGTGAAGGCAGCTTTGGGGGCGAGACCCAGTACTTC
TRBV6-1	TRBJ2-7	TRBD1	.	CASSEQTGTGAYEQYF	TGTGCCAGCAGTGAACAGACCGGGACAGGTGCCTACGAGCAGTACTTC
TRBV6-1	TRBJ2-1	.	.	CASSEALQDMGQFF	TGTGCCAGCAGTGAAGCGCTACAGGATATGGGGCAGTTCTTC
TRBV5-4	TRBJ2-1	.	.	CASSLIGLAGLNEQFF	TGTGCCAGCAGCTTGATCGGTCTAGCTGGTCTGAATGAGCAGTTCTTC
TRBV11-1	TRBJ2-3	.	.	CASSPTQGGSTDTQYF	TGTGCCAGCAGCCCGACACAGGGGGGGAGCACAGATACGCAGTATTTT
TRBV28	TRBJ1-1	.	.	CASSFNRAAGDTEAFF	TGTGCCAGCAGTTTTAACAGGGCGGCCGGGGACACTGAAGCTTTCTTT